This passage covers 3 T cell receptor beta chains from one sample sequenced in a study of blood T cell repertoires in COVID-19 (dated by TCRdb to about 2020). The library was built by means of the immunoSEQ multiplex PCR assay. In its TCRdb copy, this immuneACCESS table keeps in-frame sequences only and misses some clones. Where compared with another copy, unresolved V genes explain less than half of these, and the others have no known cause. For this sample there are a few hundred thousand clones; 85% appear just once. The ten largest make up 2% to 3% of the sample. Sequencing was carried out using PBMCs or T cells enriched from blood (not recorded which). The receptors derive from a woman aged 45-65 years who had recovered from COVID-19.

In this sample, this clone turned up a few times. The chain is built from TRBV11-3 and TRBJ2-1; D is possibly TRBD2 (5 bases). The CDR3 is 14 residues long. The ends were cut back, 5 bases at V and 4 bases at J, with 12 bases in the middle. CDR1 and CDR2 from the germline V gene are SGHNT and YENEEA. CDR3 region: CASSRGFNYNEQFF. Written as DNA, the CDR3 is TGTGCCAGCAGCCGAGGGTTCAATTACAATGAGCAGTTCTTC.

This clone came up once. CDR3 bases: TGTGCCAGCAGCTTAGCCGCCAGTATGAACACTGAAGCTTTCTTT. Translation: CASSLAASMNTEAFF. The chain is built from TRBV11-2 and TRBJ1-1; D is uncertain. The germline V gene encodes CDR1 SGHAT and CDR2 FQNNGV. With 1 base removed from V and 0 bases from J, the gap between germline ends came to 9 bases. The CDR3 covers 15 residues.

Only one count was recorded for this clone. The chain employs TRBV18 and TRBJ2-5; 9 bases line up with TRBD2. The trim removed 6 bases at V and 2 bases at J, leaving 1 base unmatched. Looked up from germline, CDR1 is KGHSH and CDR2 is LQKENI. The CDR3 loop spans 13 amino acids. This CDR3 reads CASSTSGQETQYF. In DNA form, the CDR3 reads TGTGCCAGCTCTACTAGCGGGCAAGAGACCCAGTACTTC.